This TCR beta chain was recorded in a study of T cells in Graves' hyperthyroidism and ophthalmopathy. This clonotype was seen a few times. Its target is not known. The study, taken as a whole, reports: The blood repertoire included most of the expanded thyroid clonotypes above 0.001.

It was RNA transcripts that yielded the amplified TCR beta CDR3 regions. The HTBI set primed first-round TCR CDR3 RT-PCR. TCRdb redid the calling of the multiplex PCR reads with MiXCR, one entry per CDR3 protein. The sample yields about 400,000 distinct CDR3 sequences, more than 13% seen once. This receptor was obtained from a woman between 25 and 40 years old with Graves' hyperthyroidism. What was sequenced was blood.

Written as DNA, the CDR3 is TGTGCCGGCCGTCCCGGGACAGGGATGGGCTCTGGGGCCAACGTCCTGACTTTC. This gives the protein CAGRPGTGMGSGANVLTF. The rearrangement joins TRBV2 to TRBJ2-6, with 9 bases matching TRBD1. The CDR3 runs 18 residues. The junction had 14 bases not matched to a gene; V was cut back by 11 bases and J by 0 bases. Per germline, CDR1 SNHLY and CDR2 FYNNEI.